This TCR beta chain was captured in a study of shared clonotypes between healthy human individuals. As for the study in general: The donor group consisted of two women and a few men, aged 18 to 49. Study results and caveats: The sampled material consisted only of blood, and tissue repertoires are likely to differ. Of the naive CD4 clonotypes, approximately 5% were shared across four donors.

The table lists this clone with a count of one. Its antigen is currently unknown. Germline V gene lookup returns CDR1 LNHNV and CDR2 YYDKDF (reference sequence). Trimming removed 0 bases at V and 5 bases at J, with 8 bases between. The CDR3 runs to 14 residues. Using immunoSEQ multiplex PCR, the repertoire was profiled, and TCRdb retains in-frame clones only, with some absent. The repertoire holds about 2 million clones, with 85% to 95% as singletons. Only CD45RO-negative cells positively selected for CCR7 counted as naive CD8 cells, so terminally differentiated effector memory CD45RA+ cells were excluded.

The sequenced sample consisted of naive CD8+ T cells sorted from blood. The clonotype was recovered from a man aged 18 to 30 in good health. The V call is TRBV15, the J call TRBJ2-4, with D perhaps being TRBD1 or TRBD2 (5 bases each). The CDR3 nucleotides read TGTGCCACCAGCAGAGATAGGGGAGAAAACATTCAGTACTTC. This encodes CATSRDRGENIQYF.